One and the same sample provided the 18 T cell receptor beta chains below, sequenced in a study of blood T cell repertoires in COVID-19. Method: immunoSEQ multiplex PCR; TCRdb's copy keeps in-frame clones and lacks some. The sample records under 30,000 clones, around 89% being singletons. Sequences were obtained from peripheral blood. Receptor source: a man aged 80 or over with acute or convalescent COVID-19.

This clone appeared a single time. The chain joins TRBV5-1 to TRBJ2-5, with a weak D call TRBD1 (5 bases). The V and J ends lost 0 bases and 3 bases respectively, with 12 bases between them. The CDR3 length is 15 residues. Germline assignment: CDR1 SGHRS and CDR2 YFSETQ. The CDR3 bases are TGCGCCAGCAGCTTGGTTAACAGGCGAGAAGAGACCCAGTACTTC. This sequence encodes CASSLVNRREETQYF.

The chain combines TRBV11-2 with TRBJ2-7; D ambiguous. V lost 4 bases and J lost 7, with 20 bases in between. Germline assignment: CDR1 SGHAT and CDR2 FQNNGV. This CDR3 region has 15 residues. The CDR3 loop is CASSSPRHPSREQYF. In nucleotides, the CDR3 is TGTGCCAGCAGCTCCCCGAGGCATCCGTCTCGGGAGCAGTACTTC. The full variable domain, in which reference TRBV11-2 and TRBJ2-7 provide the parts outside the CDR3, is EAGVAQSPRYKIIEKRQSVAFWCNPISGHATLYWYQQILGQGPKLLIQFQNNGVVDDSQLPKDRFSAERLKGVDSTLKIQPAKLEDSAVYLCASSSPRHPSREQYFGPGTRLTVT.

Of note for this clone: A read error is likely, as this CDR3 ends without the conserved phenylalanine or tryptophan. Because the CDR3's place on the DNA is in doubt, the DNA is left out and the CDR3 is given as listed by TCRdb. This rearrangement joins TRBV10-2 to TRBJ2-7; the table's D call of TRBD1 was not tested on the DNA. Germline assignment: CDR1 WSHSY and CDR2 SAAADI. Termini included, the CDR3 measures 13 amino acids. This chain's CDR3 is CASTGDSAVVEQL.

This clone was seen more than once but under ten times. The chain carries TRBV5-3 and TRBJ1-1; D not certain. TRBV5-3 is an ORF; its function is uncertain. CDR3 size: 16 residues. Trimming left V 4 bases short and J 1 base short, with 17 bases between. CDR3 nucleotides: TGTGCCAGAAGCGGTGTTGGAGCGCTGAGGAACACTGAAGCTTTCTTT. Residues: CARSGVGALRNTEAFF.

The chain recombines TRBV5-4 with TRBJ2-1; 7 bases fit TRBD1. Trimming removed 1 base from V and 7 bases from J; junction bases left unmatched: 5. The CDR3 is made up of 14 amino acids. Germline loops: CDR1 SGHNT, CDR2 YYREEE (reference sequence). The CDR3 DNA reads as TGTGCCAGCAGCTTGTTCGACAGGGTAAATGAGCAGTTCTTC. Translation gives CASSLFDRVNEQFF.

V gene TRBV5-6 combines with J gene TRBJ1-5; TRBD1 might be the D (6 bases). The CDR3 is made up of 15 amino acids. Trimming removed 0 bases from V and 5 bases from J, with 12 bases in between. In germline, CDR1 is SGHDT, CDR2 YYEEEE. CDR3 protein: CASSLGQELYQPQHF. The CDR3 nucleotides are TGTGCCAGCAGCTTGGGACAGGAGCTTTATCAGCCCCAGCATTTT.

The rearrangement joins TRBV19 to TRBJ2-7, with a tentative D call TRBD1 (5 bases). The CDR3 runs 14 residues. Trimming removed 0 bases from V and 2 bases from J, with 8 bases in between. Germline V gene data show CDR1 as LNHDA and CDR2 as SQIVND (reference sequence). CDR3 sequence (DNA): TGTGCCAGTAGTATAGAAAAGGGGCCCTACGAGCAGTACTTC. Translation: CASSIEKGPYEQYF.

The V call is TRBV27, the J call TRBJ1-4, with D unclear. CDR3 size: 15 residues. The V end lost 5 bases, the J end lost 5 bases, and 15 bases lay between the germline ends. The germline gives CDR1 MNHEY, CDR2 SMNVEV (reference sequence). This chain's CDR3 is CASSVYSTRNEKLFF. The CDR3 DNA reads TGTGCCAGCAGTGTCTACAGTACCCGGAATGAAAAACTGTTTTTT.

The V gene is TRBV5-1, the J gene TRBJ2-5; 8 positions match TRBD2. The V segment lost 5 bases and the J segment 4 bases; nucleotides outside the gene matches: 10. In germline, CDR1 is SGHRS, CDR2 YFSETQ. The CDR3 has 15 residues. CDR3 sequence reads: CASRLLGGDPETQYF. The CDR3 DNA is TGCGCCAGCAGGTTACTCGGGGGGGATCCAGAGACCCAGTACTTC.

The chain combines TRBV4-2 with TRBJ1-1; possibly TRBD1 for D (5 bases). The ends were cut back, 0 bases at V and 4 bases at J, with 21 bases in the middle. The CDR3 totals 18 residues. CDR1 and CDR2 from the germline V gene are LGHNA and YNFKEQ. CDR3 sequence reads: CASSQDLPNPPRGTEAFF. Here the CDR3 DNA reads TGTGCCAGCAGCCAAGATTTGCCTAATCCTCCAAGGGGCACTGAAGCTTTCTTT.

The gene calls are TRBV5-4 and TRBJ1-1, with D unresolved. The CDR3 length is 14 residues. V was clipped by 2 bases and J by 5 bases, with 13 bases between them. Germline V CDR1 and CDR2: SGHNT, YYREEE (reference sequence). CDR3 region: CASSFDLGRTEAFF. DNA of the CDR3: TGTGCCAGCAGCTTCGACCTGGGCCGGACTGAAGCTTTCTTT.

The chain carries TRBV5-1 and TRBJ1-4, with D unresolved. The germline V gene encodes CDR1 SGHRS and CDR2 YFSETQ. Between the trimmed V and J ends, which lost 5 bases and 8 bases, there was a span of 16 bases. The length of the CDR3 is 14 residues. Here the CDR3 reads CASSTGRTGEKLFF. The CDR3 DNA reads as TGCGCCAGCAGTACGGGCCGAACGGGGGAAAAACTGTTTTTT.

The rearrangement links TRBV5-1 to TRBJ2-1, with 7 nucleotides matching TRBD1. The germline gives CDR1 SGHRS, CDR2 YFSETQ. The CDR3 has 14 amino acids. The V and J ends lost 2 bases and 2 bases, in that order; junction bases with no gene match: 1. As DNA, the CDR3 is TGCGCCAGCAGCTTCACAGGGGCCTACAATGAGCAGTTCTTC. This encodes CASSFTGAYNEQFF.

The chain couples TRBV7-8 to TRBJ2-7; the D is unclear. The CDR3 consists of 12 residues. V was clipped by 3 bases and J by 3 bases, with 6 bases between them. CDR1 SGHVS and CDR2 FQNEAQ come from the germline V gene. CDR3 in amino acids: CASSFSGYEQYF. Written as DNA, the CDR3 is TGTGCCAGCAGCTTCTCAGGCTACGAGCAGTACTTC.

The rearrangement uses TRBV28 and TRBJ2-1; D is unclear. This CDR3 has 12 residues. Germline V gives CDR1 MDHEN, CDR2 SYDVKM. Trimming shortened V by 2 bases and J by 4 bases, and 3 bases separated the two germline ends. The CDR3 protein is CASSLAYNEQFF. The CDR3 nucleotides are TGTGCCAGCAGTTTAGCGTACAATGAGCAGTTCTTC.

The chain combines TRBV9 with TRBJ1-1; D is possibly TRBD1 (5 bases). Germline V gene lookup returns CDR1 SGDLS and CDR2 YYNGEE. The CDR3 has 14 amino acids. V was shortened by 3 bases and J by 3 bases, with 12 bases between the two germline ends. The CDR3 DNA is TGTGCCAGCAGCGAGGAGGGGAGGGACACTGAAGCTTTCTTT. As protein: CASSEEGRDTEAFF. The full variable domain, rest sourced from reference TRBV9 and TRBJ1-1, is DSGVTQTPKHLITATGQRVTLRCSPRSGDLSVYWYQQSLDQGLQFLIQYYNGEERAKGNILERFSAQQFPDLHSELNLSSLELGDSALYFCASSEEGRDTEAFFGQGTRLTVV.

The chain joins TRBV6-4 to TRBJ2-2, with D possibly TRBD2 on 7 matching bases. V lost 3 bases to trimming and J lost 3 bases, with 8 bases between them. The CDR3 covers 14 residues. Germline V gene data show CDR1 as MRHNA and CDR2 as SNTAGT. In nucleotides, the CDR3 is TGTGCCAGCAGTGAAGGGGGGGACACCGGGGAGCTGTTTTTT. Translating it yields CASSEGGDTGELFF.

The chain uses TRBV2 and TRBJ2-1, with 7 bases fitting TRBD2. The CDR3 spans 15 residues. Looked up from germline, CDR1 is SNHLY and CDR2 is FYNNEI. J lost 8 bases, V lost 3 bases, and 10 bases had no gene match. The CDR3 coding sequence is TGTGCCAGCAGTGATCGGGGGGTCACTGACGATGAGCAGTTCTTC. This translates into CASSDRGVTDDEQFF.